The clone carrying this T cell receptor (beta chain) was seen once. The sample is drawn from a study of T cells after somatic rescue of genetic block. Here immunoSEQ multiplex PCR was the method, and the copy in TCRdb shows in-frame clones only, minus some. The sample lists over 12,000 clones, approximately 72% occurring once. The sequence derives from a boy aged 5-17 years. Sample: peripheral blood mononuclear cells (PBMCs).

CDR3 DNA sequence: TGTGCCAGCAGCTTAGGTAGCGGGGGGGCCTGGAATGAGCAGTTCTTC. Its translation is CASSLGSGGAWNEQFF. The chain employs TRBV7-8 and TRBJ2-1, with 11 bases that match TRBD2. CDR3 length: 16 amino acids. In germline, CDR1 is SGHVS, CDR2 FQNEAQ. After removal of 1 base from V and 7 bases from J, the junction contained 6 bases not matched to a gene.